This T cell receptor beta chain comes out of a study of immune cell composition in non-small cell lung cancer. Study-wide findings and caveats: Clones >0.5% enriched in tumour were rarer in adenocarcinoma (roughly 35%) than squamous (roughly 75%).

This clone was recorded a few times. What it binds is not known. V was shortened by 2 bases and J by 1 base, with 10 bases between the two germline ends. This CDR3 is 15 amino acids long. Per the germline V gene, CDR1 is SGDLS and CDR2 is YYNGEE. Profiling relied on immunoSEQ multiplex PCR, and the TCRdb table lists in-frame clones only, not all of them. The sample records 850 to 1,000 clones, just under 75% being singletons. Normal lung sampling was at least 3 cm from the tumour, as distant as possible. The clonotype comes from a human donor with non-small cell lung cancer. J is TRBJ2-1 and V is TRBV9; tentatively, D is TRBD2 (5 bases). Sequencing was carried out using non-adjacent lung tissue. For the CDR3, the DNA is TGTGCCAGCAGCGTCGAGGGAGCATCCTACAATGAGCAGTTCTTC. Translation: CASSVEGASYNEQFF.